This TCR beta chain derives from a study of blood T cell repertoires in COVID-19. About the study: COVID-19 samples, acute and convalescent, were from the United States, Italy and Spain. In each case, the material was cDNA or gDNA derived from T cells, B-cell-depleted T cells, or PBMCs.

CDR1 and CDR2 (germline): MGHRA, YSYEKL. The CDR3 is 15 residues long. V gave up 0 bases and J gave up 0 bases, with 9 bases separating them. In the source study's methods: Cell counts per sample came from amplifying reference gene primers. Measured with immunoSEQ multiplex PCR; TCRdb has only the in-frame clones, and not every one. The V and J calls and clone size were taken over from that table, and D and trimming were inferred from the DNA. The table lists more than 150,000 clones, 84% of them singletons, with roughly 7.1% in the top ten. This clone was seen only a few times. This sequence joins TRBV4-1 and TRBJ2-7; no firm D call. The origin of this receptor is a human donor in a cohort sampled during active COVID-19. What was sequenced was peripheral blood. In nucleotides, the CDR3 is TGCGCCAGCAGCCAAGATCCGGTCCTCTCCTACGAGCAGTACTTC. It encodes CASSQDPVLSYEQYF.